The subject of this entry is one T cell receptor (beta chain). Its antigen is still unknown. Per-base qualities were not stored, and no clone one base away is much larger. Amplification of TCR beta CDR3 regions was carried out from RNA transcripts. A first-round RT-PCR of the TCR CDR3 used the HTBI primer set with the Qiagen OneStep RT-PCR kit. A second multiplex PCR round built the libraries, followed by size selection and purification. Libraries were sequenced paired-end with 100 bp reads on an Illumina HiSeq2000. Turning to the authors' computational methods: SOAPnuke was used to process the raw data, removing reads that contained adapters or uncalled bases, had a mean Phred below 15, or lacked an exact match to the constant primer or identifier. COPE v1.2.5 was used to merge high-quality paired reads, and clonotypes were defined as unique nucleotide sequences. MiTCR v1.1 was used to align clonotypes to the IMGT TRBV, TRBD and TRBJ reference segments. The analysis included only V-J combinations with a frequency above 0.0001, which together covered more than 99% of the repertoires. The TCS score was defined as F50 (clonal expansion) divided by E x V (chaos), with BLOSUM62-based TCRdist calculated between CDR3 peptides within each V-J. Welch's t-statistics and random forest reduced fewer than 550 V-J features to about 13, which were used in a naive Bayes classifier (R e1071). The similarity between thyroid and blood repertoires was quantified using the Morisita-Horn index. TCRdb reworked the public reads: Q25 trimming with fastp, MiXCR clone assembly, productive beta chains retained. All rows with the same CDR3 protein become a single entry with the most common DNA and genes. The V and J calls shown here were made by TCRdb, not taken from the authors' results. This sample comprises roughly 710,000 distinct CDR3 sequences, 30% to 40% of them detected only once. About a third of the sample rests with the top ten.

This entry comes from a study of T cells in Graves' hyperthyroidism and ophthalmopathy (dated by TCRdb to between 2018 and 2020). Looking at the study overall: Peripheral blood was collected at initial diagnosis, before any treatment. The paper describes TCR Vbeta CDR3 sequencing of around 130 peripheral blood samples, made up of around 41 ophthalmopathy patients, more than 70 hyperthyroidism patients and 17 progressor patients. A discovery cohort of about a hundred patients, approximately 45 with Graves' ophthalmopathy and more than 55 with stable Graves' hyperthyroidism, was used to find distinguishing TCR V-J signatures. The 100 or so discovery patients were divided at random into training and test sets in a 7:3 ratio. In addition, the study compared T-cell repertoires in thyroid tissue and in blood from roughly 6 Graves' hyperthyroidism patients. Once sampling was done, hyperthyroidism patients were given methimazole at a starting dose of 30 mg daily, whereas ophthalmopathy patients were given high-dose intravenous methylprednisolone. Prospective prediction of ophthalmopathy was tested in an independent validation cohort consisting of fewer than 20 hyperthyroidism patients and some 17 patients who later progressed to ophthalmopathy. The full study reports these points: A 13 V-J signature model separated ophthalmopathy from stable hyperthyroidism, with nearly 90% sensitivity and roughly 84% specificity in cross-validation and 80%/75% in testing. Most expanded thyroid clonotypes (frequency above 0.001) were also detected in blood, suggesting blood repertoires may reflect thyroid immune responses. In validation, progression to ophthalmopathy was predicted by the model with 65% to 71% sensitivity and around 76% specificity, a median of roughly 6.4 months before onset. No statistical method was used to set the sample size in advance, and investigators knew the group allocation.

Stable Graves' hyperthyroidism was defined as no progression to ophthalmopathy during 18 months of follow-up. The hyperthyroidism patients were between 18 and 65 years old and newly diagnosed, with a disease duration of less than 2 months. Any patient with an uncontrolled infection, another autoimmune disease, pregnancy or lactation was excluded. Diagnoses were based on clinical symptoms, serum thyroxine and TRAb, thyroid ultrasound and orbital computed tomography. Ficoll-Paque density gradient centrifugation was used to isolate PBMCs from 8 to 10 ml of fresh peripheral blood. Trizol reagent was used to extract total RNA, and RNA quality was then checked on an Agilent 2100 Bioanalyzer. The germline ends are 11 bases apart after V is trimmed by 5 bases and J by 0 bases. The CDR3 holds 15 amino acids from the cysteine to the phenylalanine. The sequence is cut down to CDR3 DNA, 45 bases in frame from base 1. The CDR1 and CDR2 encoded by the germline V gene (reference sequence) are SEHNR and FQNEAQ.

The receptor was isolated from a woman aged 40 to 50 with Graves' hyperthyroidism. The sequenced material came from blood. Here the chain combines TRBV7-9 and TRBJ1-3, with a weak D call of TRBD1 (5 bases match). This receptor has the CDR3 CASSAPQVSGNTIYF. The DNA sequence reads TGTGCCAGCAGCGCACCACAGGTCTCTGGAAACACCATATATTTT.